A single sample gave rise to the 16 T cell receptor beta chains below, sequenced in a study of CD8 T cells in ankylosing spondylitis. Study-level results: What seemed typical of ankylosing spondylitis blood was a TCR beta motif built from roughly eight highly homologous variants.

TCRdb reprocessed the 5' RACE reads via MiXCR and lists one record per CDR3 protein. The sample gives 700,000 or so distinct CDR3 sequences, 15% to 20% of which show up once; around 19% is in the top ten. These receptors have no identified antigens. Sequenced sample: blood, either unsorted or a sorted T cell fraction (not recorded which). The receptor source for this set is a male donor with ankylosing spondylitis.

This clonotype was seen more than once but under ten times. V and J are TRBV5-1 and TRBJ2-2, with D hard to call. The ends were cut back, 0 bases at V and 6 bases at J, with 6 bases in the middle. Germline V gene data show CDR1 as SGHRS and CDR2 as YFSETQ. The CDR3 is 13 amino acids. The CDR3 is CASSLAEAGELFF. The CDR3 coding sequence is TGCGCCAGCAGCTTGGCCGAAGCCGGGGAGCTGTTTTTT.

The chain joins TRBV6-4 to TRBJ2-3; D remains unclear. V dropped 0 bases and J dropped 7 bases, with 2 bases sitting between them. The CDR3 contains 11 residues. Germline values: CDR1 MRHNA, CDR2 SNTAGT. The CDR3 DNA reads as TGTGCCAGCAGTGACTCGAATACGCAGTATTTT. The encoded protein is CASSDSNTQYF.

This clonotype was detected only a few times. The chain is built from TRBV5-6 and TRBJ1-1; D gene unclear. The V gene lost 0 bases and the J gene lost 0 bases, with 9 bases spanning the gap. The germline gives CDR1 SGHDT, CDR2 YYEEEE. The CDR3 runs 15 residues. CDR3 protein: CASSLVQSLNTEAFF. CDR3 nucleotide sequence: TGTGCCAGCAGCTTGGTACAGAGTCTGAACACTGAAGCTTTCTTT.

This clonotype showed up just a few times. The V gene is TRBV7-8, the J gene TRBJ2-1; unclear D gene. The CDR3 is made up of 11 amino acids. Trimming shortened V by 2 bases and J by 11 bases, and 7 bases separated the two germline ends. Germline-derived CDR1 and CDR2 are SGHVS and FQNEAQ. The CDR3 reads CASSLIVQQFF. Here the CDR3 DNA reads TGTGCCAGCAGCTTAATTGTTCAGCAGTTCTTC.

This clonotype was seen only a few times. The chain employs TRBV28 and TRBJ2-1; D unclear. Germline V gives CDR1 MDHEN, CDR2 SYDVKM. CDR3 length: 19 amino acids. Trimming pared 2 bases from V and 2 bases from J, leaving 22 bases between. The CDR3 bases are TGTGCCAGCAGTTTAAGGGTTGGTTGGGTAGTCGAGCCCTACAATGAGCAGTTCTTC. Translated: CASSLRVGWVVEPYNEQFF.

The rearrangement joins TRBV5-5 to TRBJ2-1, with a possible D match to TRBD1 (6 bases). V dropped 0 bases and J dropped 4 bases, with 11 bases sitting between them. There are 15 residues in the CDR3. Germline V lookup: CDR1 SGHKS, CDR2 YYEKEE (reference sequence). This chain's CDR3 is CASSLGTAIYNEQFF. CDR3 sequence (DNA): TGTGCCAGCAGCTTGGGGACAGCTATATACAATGAGCAGTTCTTC.

The rearrangement links TRBV28 to TRBJ2-1; the D is unclear. CDR1 MDHEN and CDR2 SYDVKM come from the germline V gene. V was trimmed by 7 bases and J by 6 bases, leaving 13 bases between them. The CDR3 is 13 residues long. The CDR3 region is CASTARVGNEQFF. The CDR3 bases are TGTGCCAGCACAGCCCGGGTTGGCAATGAGCAGTTCTTC.

V is TRBV5-1 and J is TRBJ2-7; 7 bases line up with TRBD1. The CDR3 is 15 residues long. Looked up from germline, CDR1 is SGHRS and CDR2 is YFSETQ. V lost 3 bases and J lost 0; bases outside the gene matches: 6. CDR3 coding DNA: TGCGCCAGCAGCTCGACCAGGGGGAGCTCCTACGAGCAGTACTTC. Translation gives CASSSTRGSSYEQYF.

The chain uses TRBV12-3 or TRBV12-4 and TRBJ1-1; D ambiguous. Trimming took 7 bases from V and 1 from J, leaving 7 bases between them. The CDR3 covers 12 residues. The CDR3, as DNA: TGTGCCAGCACTGACTGGAACACTGAAGCTTTCTTT. Amino acids: CASTDWNTEAFF.

This clonotype was seen a few times. This chain's CDR3 is CASRLAGDSTDTQYF. CDR3 bases: TGTGCCAGCAGACTAGCGGGGGACAGCACAGATACGCAGTATTTT. This sequence joins TRBV12-3 or TRBV12-4 and TRBJ2-3, with 11 bases fitting TRBD2. The CDR3 totals 15 residues. V was clipped by 6 bases and J by 0 bases; unmatched bases: 2.

The sample holds many counts of this clonotype. The DNA for the CDR3 is TGTGCCAGCAGCAAAAATTACCGGGACAGGGGTTTCCATGAGCAGTTCTTC. Its translation is CASSKNYRDRGFHEQFF. This rearrangement joins TRBV21-1 to TRBJ2-1; the DNA was not compared with TRBD1, the D call given in the table. TRBV21-1 is deemed a pseudogene. CDR3 length: 17 amino acids.

The chain couples TRBV7-9 to TRBJ2-2; D is perhaps TRBD1 (5 bases). V was trimmed by 11 bases and J by 8 bases, leaving 12 bases between them. Germline lookup yields CDR1 SEHNR and CDR2 FQNEAQ (reference sequence). The CDR3 spans 11 residues. The CDR3 loop is CAGQHRGELFF. CDR3 sequence (DNA): TGTGCCGGACAACATAGGGGGGAGCTGTTTTTT.

The chain links TRBV4-1 to TRBJ2-7, with D perhaps TRBD1 or TRBD2 (6 bases each). Germline V CDR1 and CDR2: MGHRA, YSYEKL. This CDR3 comprises 15 residues. V lost 0 bases and J lost 2, with 11 bases in between. The DNA of the CDR3 is TGCGCCAGCAGCCAAGAGTCGGAGGGGGCCTACGAGCAGTACTTC. The encoded protein is CASSQESEGAYEQYF.

This clonotype was observed a handful of times. This sequence joins TRBV25-1 and TRBJ2-5; 7 bases align to TRBD1. J lost 0 bases, V lost 2 bases, and 3 bases had no gene match. This CDR3 is built from 15 residues. Looked up from germline, CDR1 is MGHDK and CDR2 is SYGVNS. CDR3 nucleotide sequence: TGTGCCAGCAGTGAAGGGACAGTAAACCAAGAGACCCAGTACTTC. It is translated as CASSEGTVNQETQYF.

This clonotype occurred many times. The chain carries TRBV20-1 and TRBJ2-1; 8 bases line up with TRBD1. Trimming took 5 bases from V and 3 from J; bases not matched to a gene: 6. The CDR3 is 14 amino acids. The germline V gene encodes CDR1 DFQATT and CDR2 SNEGSKA (reference sequence). The CDR3 DNA is TGCAGTGCTGAACACAGGGGGAACTACAATGAGCAGTTCTTC. Residues: CSAEHRGNYNEQFF.

The chain carries TRBV7-6 and TRBJ2-7; D not resolved. Germline V lookup: CDR1 SGHVS, CDR2 FNYEAQ. V dropped 5 bases and J dropped 3 bases, with 14 bases sitting between them. This CDR3 contains 14 residues. In DNA form, the CDR3 reads TGTGCCAGCAGCCCGCCCGGACGGATCTACGAGCAGTACTTC. It encodes CASSPPGRIYEQYF.